Listed below are T cell receptor beta chains from one sample, sequenced in a study of blood T cell repertoires in COVID-19. TCRdb's copy holds only in-frame clones and misses some; the assay was immunoSEQ multiplex PCR. The sample records approximately 250,000 clones, 70% to 90% being singletons. Sequencing was performed on PBMCs or T cells enriched from blood (not recorded which). Receptor source: a woman aged 40 to 50 with acute COVID-19. Each CDR3 is given with its conserved first and last residue. The D gene is left open where the match is weak. For some rows the clone size is stated as once, few or many, or as a class when expanded; others skip it.

d_call: TRBD1
j_call: TRBJ1-2
clone_size: NA
v_call: TRBV9
cdr3_aa: CASSGAGDRGYLRGYTF
cdr3_nt: TGTGCCAGCAGCGGAGCCGGCGACAGGGGGTATTTGCGGGGCTACACCTTC

d_call: NA
j_call: TRBJ2-7
clone_size: NA
v_call: TRBV7-9
cdr3_aa: CASSLGGYYEQYF
cdr3_nt: TGTGCCAGCAGCTTAGGAGGGTACTACGAGCAGTACTTC

d_call: NA
j_call: TRBJ1-2
clone_size: once
v_call: TRBV6-5
cdr3_aa: CASRSPTGTYGYTF
cdr3_nt: TGTGCCAGCAGATCACCCACAGGGACCTATGGCTACACCTTC

d_call: NA
j_call: TRBJ2-3
clone_size: NA
v_call: TRBV7-8
cdr3_aa: CASSLIQSPPTDTQYF
cdr3_nt: TGTGCCAGCAGCTTAATTCAGTCCCCCCCCACAGATACGCAGTATTTT

d_call: TRBD1
j_call: TRBJ2-7
clone_size: NA
v_call: TRBV28
cdr3_aa: CASRPGQGFSLYEQYF
cdr3_nt: TGTGCCAGCAGACCTGGACAGGGCTTTTCCCTCTACGAGCAGTACTTC

d_call: TRBD1
j_call: TRBJ1-5
clone_size: NA
v_call: TRBV6-1
cdr3_aa: CASSEGTGVSNQPQHF
cdr3_nt: TGTGCCAGCAGTGAGGGGACAGGGGTCAGCAATCAGCCCCAGCATTTT

d_call: NA
j_call: TRBJ2-7
clone_size: NA
v_call: TRBV3-1/TRBV3-2
cdr3_aa: CASSQDPGREQYF
cdr3_nt: TGTGCCAGCAGCCAAGATCCAGGGCGAGAGCAGTACTTC

d_call: NA
j_call: TRBJ2-1
clone_size: NA
v_call: TRBV18
cdr3_aa: CASSPPGRDFAYNEQFF
cdr3_nt: TGTGCCAGCTCACCACCGGGCCGGGACTTCGCCTACAATGAGCAGTTCTTC

d_call: NA
j_call: TRBJ2-2
clone_size: NA
v_call: TRBV4-1
cdr3_aa: CASSHVRVTGELFF
cdr3_nt: TGCGCCAGCAGCCACGTAAGAGTCACCGGGGAGCTGTTTTTT

d_call: NA
j_call: TRBJ1-5
clone_size: NA
v_call: TRBV2
cdr3_aa: CASSELGQAYSNQPQHF
cdr3_nt: TGTGCCAGCAGTGAACTTGGGCAGGCCTATAGCAATCAGCCCCAGCATTTT

d_call: NA
j_call: TRBJ2-1
clone_size: NA
v_call: TRBV12-5
cdr3_aa: CASGLVIGGEQFF
cdr3_nt: TGTGCTAGTGGTTTGGTAATCGGGGGTGAGCAGTTCTTC

d_call: TRBD1
j_call: TRBJ1-6
clone_size: NA
v_call: TRBV4-3
cdr3_aa: CASSQGRTGGASPLHF
cdr3_nt: TGCGCCAGCAGCCAAGGGCGGACAGGGGGCGCTTCACCCCTCCACTTT

d_call: NA
j_call: TRBJ1-1
clone_size: once
v_call: TRBV19
cdr3_aa: CASSIRVRNTEAFF
cdr3_nt: TGTGCCAGTAGTATTCGGGTTAGGAACACTGAAGCTTTCTTT

d_call: NA
j_call: TRBJ1-2
clone_size: NA
v_call: TRBV28
cdr3_aa: CASSPSVLYGYTF
cdr3_nt: TGTGCCAGCAGTCCATCGGTCCTTTATGGCTACACCTTC

d_call: TRBD2
j_call: TRBJ2-3
clone_size: NA
v_call: TRBV30
cdr3_aa: CAWSVTSGTDTQYF
cdr3_nt: TGTGCCTGGAGTGTCACTAGCGGCACAGATACGCAGTATTTT

d_call: TRBD2
j_call: TRBJ2-1
clone_size: once
v_call: TRBV11-3
cdr3_aa: CASSSWTSGSGHEQFF
cdr3_nt: TGTGCCAGCAGCTCCTGGACTAGCGGGAGTGGGCATGAGCAGTTCTTC

d_call: TRBD1
j_call: TRBJ1-2
clone_size: NA
v_call: TRBV7-8
cdr3_aa: CASSLGQGSNGYTF
cdr3_nt: TGTGCCAGCAGCTTAGGACAGGGGAGTAATGGCTACACCTTC

d_call: TRBD1
j_call: TRBJ1-4
clone_size: NA
v_call: TRBV6-5
cdr3_aa: CASSTGTGGEKLFF
cdr3_nt: TGTGCCAGCAGTACCGGGACAGGAGGCGAAAAACTGTTTTTT

d_call: TRBD1
j_call: TRBJ2-6
clone_size: NA
v_call: TRBV11-2
cdr3_aa: CASSLDTADRVGGANVLTF
cdr3_nt: TGTGCCAGCAGCTTAGATACTGCGGACAGGGTCGGTGGGGCCAACGTCCTGACTTTC

d_call: TRBD1
j_call: TRBJ1-2
clone_size: NA
v_call: TRBV24-1
cdr3_aa: CATSDPDRAYTF
cdr3_nt: TGTGCCACCAGTGATCCTGACAGGGCCTACACCTTC

d_call: TRBD2
j_call: TRBJ2-1
clone_size: NA
v_call: TRBV15
cdr3_aa: CATSRGTTDYNEQFF
cdr3_nt: TGTGCCACCAGCAGGGGGACTACGGACTACAATGAGCAGTTCTTC

d_call: TRBD2
j_call: TRBJ2-1
clone_size: NA
v_call: TRBV5-4
cdr3_aa: CASSLGSGNHNEQFF
cdr3_nt: TGTGCCAGCAGCTTGGGTAGCGGGAACCACAATGAGCAGTTCTTC

d_call: TRBD1
j_call: TRBJ1-5
clone_size: NA
v_call: TRBV7-2
cdr3_aa: CASSVQGDQPQHF
cdr3_nt: TGTGCCAGCAGCGTACAGGGGGATCAGCCCCAGCATTTT

d_call: NA
j_call: TRBJ2-6
clone_size: NA
v_call: TRBV3-1/TRBV3-2
cdr3_aa: CASSLTSTVSGANVLTF
cdr3_nt: TGTGCCAGCAGCCTAACCTCGACAGTCTCTGGGGCCAACGTCCTGACTTTC

d_call: TRBD1
j_call: TRBJ1-4
clone_size: NA
v_call: TRBV6-5
cdr3_aa: CASNRGFSEKLFF
cdr3_nt: TGTGCCAGCAACAGGGGGTTTAGTGAAAAACTGTTTTTT

d_call: NA
j_call: TRBJ2-1
clone_size: NA
v_call: TRBV27
cdr3_aa: CASSRGDSLYNEQFF
cdr3_nt: TGTGCCAGCAGTCGCGGGGACAGTCTCTACAATGAGCAGTTCTTC

d_call: TRBD1
j_call: TRBJ2-1
clone_size: NA
v_call: TRBV30
cdr3_aa: CAWSPLEGQGAHNEQFF
cdr3_nt: TGTGCCTGGAGTCCTTTGGAGGGACAGGGGGCTCACAATGAGCAGTTCTTC

d_call: TRBD2
j_call: TRBJ2-1
clone_size: NA
v_call: TRBV25-1
cdr3_aa: CASSAPPTSGSYEQFF
cdr3_nt: TGTGCCAGCAGTGCCCCGCCGACTAGCGGGAGCTATGAGCAGTTCTTC

d_call: NA
j_call: TRBJ1-1
clone_size: NA
v_call: TRBV7-8
cdr3_aa: CASSLVGGNTEAFF
cdr3_nt: TGTGCCAGCAGCTTAGTTGGAGGGAACACTGAAGCTTTCTTT

d_call: TRBD1
j_call: TRBJ1-2
clone_size: many
v_call: TRBV7-2
cdr3_aa: CASSLVGTGGSAWGYTF
cdr3_nt: TGTGCCAGCAGCTTAGTAGGGACAGGCGGATCGGCTTGGGGCTACACCTTC

d_call: TRBD2
j_call: TRBJ2-7
clone_size: once
v_call: TRBV3-1/TRBV3-2
cdr3_aa: CASSQGFGAGGYEQYF
cdr3_nt: TGTGCCAGCAGCCAAGGATTTGGAGCGGGAGGATACGAGCAGTACTTC

d_call: TRBD1
j_call: TRBJ1-5
clone_size: NA
v_call: TRBV10-2
cdr3_aa: CASRVGQGAVGKQPQHF
cdr3_nt: TGCGCCAGCAGGGTGGGACAGGGGGCTGTAGGTAAGCAGCCCCAGCATTTT

d_call: NA
j_call: TRBJ2-7
clone_size: NA
v_call: TRBV7-8
cdr3_aa: CASSPRMSSYEQYF
cdr3_nt: TGTGCCAGCAGCCCGAGAATGAGCTCCTACGAGCAGTACTTC

d_call: NA
j_call: TRBJ1-1
clone_size: NA
v_call: TRBV5-8
cdr3_aa: CASSLAGRAGVEAFF
cdr3_nt: TGTGCCAGCAGCTTGGCCGGTAGGGCAGGGGTTGAAGCTTTCTTT

d_call: TRBD1
j_call: TRBJ2-5
clone_size: NA
v_call: TRBV6-2/TRBV6-3
cdr3_aa: CASSWTGGETQYF
cdr3_nt: TGTGCCAGCAGTTGGACAGGGGGCGAGACCCAGTACTTC